This T cell receptor beta chain was profiled in a study of CD8 T cells in ankylosing spondylitis. CDR3 length equals 13 residues. Trimming removed 0 bases from V and 0 bases from J, with 4 bases in between. Germline CDR1 and CDR2: SGDLS and YYNGEE. TCRdb recomputed calls from the 5' RACE reads with MiXCR, one row per CDR3 protein. The sample has tens of thousands of distinct CDR3 sequences; around 5.2% are singletons. This clonotype was detected ten times or more. The source material was blood, either unsorted or a sorted T cell fraction (not recorded which). This rearrangement joins TRBV9 to TRBJ2-7; D is undetermined. The receptor was isolated from a female donor with ankylosing spondylitis or in good health (not recorded which). CDR3 nucleotides: TGTGCCAGCAGCGTAGGGGACTCCTACGAGCAGTACTTC. Its protein is CASSVGDSYEQYF.